Listed here is a single T cell receptor (beta chain). The data belong to a study of blood T cell repertoires in COVID-19. Study details: Donors in the United States, Italy and Spain gave samples during acute or convalescent COVID-19. The analysed material was cDNA or gDNA that came from T cells, B-cell-depleted T cells, or PBMCs.

Original processing notes: Estimates of nucleated cell counts were drawn from the amplification of reference gene primers. Profiling relied on immunoSEQ multiplex PCR, and the TCRdb table lists in-frame clones only, not all of them. V and J calls and clone size are given by that table; D and trimming were obtained from the DNA. The table lists around 72,000 clones, more than 85% of them singletons, with approximately 14% in the top ten. The CDR3 extends over 15 amino acids. V was clipped by 4 bases and J by 6 bases; unmatched bases: 8. Per the germline V gene, CDR1 is SGHVS and CDR2 is FNYEAQ. The sequenced sample was peripheral blood. V and J are TRBV7-6 and TRBJ2-3, with 9 bases matching TRBD2. The clonotype comes from a human donor with active COVID-19. The donor label of this sample is uncertain. CDR3 DNA: TGTGCCAGCAGCTCCCCCGGGACTAGCTCGGATACGCAGTATTTT. This translates into CASSSPGTSSDTQYF.